This T cell receptor beta chain was obtained from a study of identical twins' blood T cells. Regarding the study as a whole: Abundant TCRbeta CDR3s overlapped more between twins than with unrelated donors.

Each TCR cDNA library carried sample-specific barcodes on both ends. As originally analysed: Each library had 2.2 to 3.6 million CDR3 reads and about 85,000 to nearly 550,000 clonotypes. TCRdb fed the 5' RACE reads into MiXCR, producing one record per CDR3 protein. The V and J calls come from TCRdb's annotation, not from the publication. The sample yields 300,000 to 450,000 distinct CDR3 sequences, about 28% seen once. About this clonotype itself: Antigen specificity is unknown.

The J segment lost 14 bases and the V segment lost 3 bases, leaving 16 bases of the junction unmatched. The CDR3 consists of 14 residues. Germline loops: CDR1 SQVTM, CDR2 ANQGSEA. The sequencing sample was made of PBMCs. The chain recombines TRBV29-1 with TRBJ2-1; 7 bases are shared with TRBD2. The receptor was derived from a woman aged 18 to 55 in good health. Here the CDR3 DNA reads TGCAGCGTTGAGGAGGGAGGGCCTTTTCTAAGCGAGTTCTTC. Its protein product is CSVEEGGPFLSEFF.